The TCR beta chain under discussion was sequenced for a study of T-cell reconstitution after alpha-beta-depleted transplantation in children. Germline V lookup: CDR1 SGHTA, CDR2 FQGNSA. The CDR3 runs 13 residues. V dropped 1 base and J dropped 4 bases, with 5 bases sitting between them. It was with unique molecular identifiers that the TCRbeta library was prepared. MiXCR, run by TCRdb on the PCR reads, gives a single entry per CDR3 protein. The sample lists about 400,000 distinct CDR3 sequences; 15% to 20% were seen once. In its sample, this clonotype was seen a few times. V is TRBV7-2 and J is TRBJ2-1; D remains ambiguous. Sample: PBMCs, mostly from graft donor cells, taken 360 days after TCRalphabeta/CD19-depleted stem cell transplant. The TCR comes from a boy in the first two years of life who had a stem cell transplant for Wiskott-Aldrich syndrome, so the T cells may come from the graft donor. This chain's CDR3 is CASSLVYYNEQFF. As DNA, the CDR3 is TGTGCCAGCAGCTTAGTATATTACAATGAGCAGTTCTTC.